This entry features one T cell receptor (beta chain) sequence. The sample comes from a study of blood T cell repertoires in COVID-19. Study in general: There were acute and convalescent COVID-19 samples, and they came from the United States, Italy and Spain. From T cells, B-cell-depleted T cells, or PBMCs came the material, which was cDNA or gDNA.

Germline V gene lookup returns CDR1 LNHDA and CDR2 SQIVND (reference sequence). The V segment lost 4 bases and the J segment 3 bases; nucleotides outside the gene matches: 14. This CDR3 comprises 17 residues. Original processing methods: By means of reference gene primer amplification, nucleated cell counts were estimated. Data came from immunoSEQ multiplex PCR; TCRdb stores just in-frame clones and leaves some out. Clone size and the V and J calls come from that table; the DNA yielded D and trimming. The sample includes 100,000 to 150,000 clones, about 80% seen only once; the top ten take about 40%.

The chain uses TRBV19 and TRBJ2-5, with 7 bases aligning to TRBD1. The sample comprised peripheral blood. The source is a man aged 40-55 years with active or convalescent COVID-19. The CDR3 DNA follows: TGTGCCAGTAGTACCAAAATGACAGGGCGATTGAAAGAGACCCAGTACTTC. Translating gives CASSTKMTGRLKETQYF.